Listed below are T cell receptor beta chains from one sample, sequenced in a study. TCRdb recomputed calls from the RT-PCR reads with MiXCR, one row per CDR3 protein. The sample holds approximately 720,000 distinct CDR3 sequences, 12% to 15% seen once. Material for sequencing was memory CD4+ T cells from blood. These receptors were obtained from a female donor in good health, serving as a healthy control. The CDR3 runs from the conserved cysteine through the conserved F or W. Fields, in order: CDR3 DNA, CDR3 protein, D gene, clone size, V gene, J gene. A D gene is named only where the DNA matches it firmly. Only some rows state a clone size, as once, few, many or a class for expanded clones.

cdr3_nt: TGTGCCAGCAGCATGACTCCAGGGAACACTGAAGCTTTCTTT
cdr3_aa: CASSMTPGNTEAFF
d_call: NA
clone_size: few
v_call: TRBV6-6
j_call: TRBJ1-1

cdr3_nt: TGTGCCAGCAGTTCCAGGGGGCTTTGGGAGCAGTTCTTC
cdr3_aa: CASSSRGLWEQFF
d_call: TRBD1
clone_size: NA
v_call: TRBV3-1
j_call: TRBJ2-1

cdr3_nt: TGTGCCAGCAGCTACCCGGGAATGACCCAGCATTTT
cdr3_aa: CASSYPGMTQHF
d_call: NA
clone_size: few
v_call: TRBV7-2
j_call: TRBJ1-5

cdr3_nt: TGTGCCAGCAGCTCCTCGGGGACTAGCATTACCGAGCAGTACTTC
cdr3_aa: CASSSSGTSITEQYF
d_call: TRBD2
clone_size: many
v_call: TRBV7-3
j_call: TRBJ2-7

cdr3_nt: TGCGCCAGCAGCCAAGATAGGGGGTATGAAAAACTGTTTTTT
cdr3_aa: CASSQDRGYEKLFF
d_call: NA
clone_size: many
v_call: TRBV4-3
j_call: TRBJ1-4

cdr3_nt: TGTGCCAGCAGCTTCGGACAGGGGGCTGATGAAAAACTGTTTTTT
cdr3_aa: CASSFGQGADEKLFF
d_call: TRBD1
clone_size: NA
v_call: TRBV5-6
j_call: TRBJ1-4

cdr3_nt: TGTGCCAGCAGTGTTGGCAGGGACACTGAAGCTTTCTTT
cdr3_aa: CASSVGRDTEAFF
d_call: NA
clone_size: many
v_call: TRBV6-4
j_call: TRBJ1-1

cdr3_nt: TGTGCCAGCAGTTACTCGGAGGCTAATCAGCCCCAGCATTTT
cdr3_aa: CASSYSEANQPQHF
d_call: NA
clone_size: few
v_call: TRBV6-5
j_call: TRBJ1-5

cdr3_nt: TGTGCCAGCAGGGAGTACAGGAGTAGTGAAAAACTGTTTTTT
cdr3_aa: CASREYRSSEKLFF
d_call: NA
clone_size: few
v_call: TRBV27
j_call: TRBJ1-4

cdr3_nt: TGTGCCAGCAGTTCAGTAGCGGGAGCCTACAATGAGCAGTTCTTC
cdr3_aa: CASSSVAGAYNEQFF
d_call: TRBD2
clone_size: NA
v_call: TRBV27
j_call: TRBJ2-1

cdr3_nt: TGTGCCACCAGCAGAGATCTTTCCGATACGCAGTATTTT
cdr3_aa: CATSRDLSDTQYF
d_call: NA
clone_size: NA
v_call: TRBV15
j_call: TRBJ2-3

cdr3_nt: TGCAGCGTTGGACAGGGTGGTGAAGCTTTCTTT
cdr3_aa: CSVGQGGEAFF
d_call: TRBD1
clone_size: many
v_call: TRBV29-1
j_call: TRBJ1-1

cdr3_nt: TGCGCCAGCAGCCCCACATTAGGGGATACGCAGTATTTT
cdr3_aa: CASSPTLGDTQYF
d_call: NA
clone_size: many
v_call: TRBV5-1
j_call: TRBJ2-3

cdr3_nt: TGCAGCGTTAGACAGGGGACCGGGGAGCTGTTTTTT
cdr3_aa: CSVRQGTGELFF
d_call: TRBD1
clone_size: few
v_call: TRBV29-1
j_call: TRBJ2-2

cdr3_nt: TGCGCCAGCAGCCCCGCGGGGGGGGGAGTTCAGTACTTC
cdr3_aa: CASSPAGGGVQYF
d_call: TRBD2
clone_size: once
v_call: TRBV5-1
j_call: TRBJ2-4

cdr3_nt: TGCGCCTCGGGGAACCCCCAGGACACTGAAGCTTTCTTT
cdr3_aa: CASGNPQDTEAFF
d_call: NA
clone_size: NA
v_call: TRBV5-1
j_call: TRBJ1-1

cdr3_nt: TGTGCCAGCAGCAAGGGACAGGGCTTCGAGCCCCAGCATTTT
cdr3_aa: CASSKGQGFEPQHF
d_call: TRBD1
clone_size: few
v_call: TRBV5-8
j_call: TRBJ1-5

cdr3_nt: TGTGCCAGCAGTTACGGGCAAAGCACCGGGGAGCTGTTTTTT
cdr3_aa: CASSYGQSTGELFF
d_call: NA
clone_size: NA
v_call: TRBV6-6
j_call: TRBJ2-2

cdr3_nt: TGTGCCAGTAGAACCGGTCGGTACACGAACACTGAAGCTTTCTTT
cdr3_aa: CASRTGRYTNTEAFF
d_call: NA
clone_size: few
v_call: TRBV19
j_call: TRBJ1-1

cdr3_nt: TGCGCCGATACTAAAAAGGGAACGGGCAGCCTTAGCAATCAGCCCCAGCATTTT
cdr3_aa: CADTKKGTGSLSNQPQHF
d_call: NA
clone_size: few
v_call: TRBV10-2
j_call: TRBJ1-5

cdr3_nt: TGTGCCAGTTGTGGGCGACTACTATCCGAAGCTTTCTTT
cdr3_aa: CASCGRLLSEAFF
d_call: NA
clone_size: few
v_call: TRBV19
j_call: TRBJ1-1

cdr3_nt: TGTGCCAGCAGCAAAGTGGTTAGCGGACGTCCCTCAGATACGCAGTATTTT
cdr3_aa: CASSKVVSGRPSDTQYF
d_call: NA
clone_size: NA
v_call: TRBV21-1
j_call: TRBJ2-3

cdr3_nt: TGTGCCAGCAGGATTAGCGGGAGGTCGGACACCGGGGAGCTGTTTTTT
cdr3_aa: CASRISGRSDTGELFF
d_call: TRBD2
clone_size: many
v_call: TRBV4-2
j_call: TRBJ2-2

cdr3_nt: TGCAGTGCCCCACGGGGTGGTCAGCCCCAGCATTTT
cdr3_aa: CSAPRGGQPQHF
d_call: NA
clone_size: NA
v_call: TRBV20-1
j_call: TRBJ1-5

cdr3_nt: TGCGCCAGCAGCTTGTTGGGGAAAGGGGAGACCCAGTACTTC
cdr3_aa: CASSLLGKGETQYF
d_call: NA
clone_size: NA
v_call: TRBV5-1
j_call: TRBJ2-5

cdr3_nt: TGTGCCAGCAGCTTGGAGGACTGGTCGTGGACTGAAGCTTTCTTT
cdr3_aa: CASSLEDWSWTEAFF
d_call: NA
clone_size: few
v_call: TRBV5-4
j_call: TRBJ1-1

cdr3_nt: TGTGCCAGCAGCTTAATCGGGACTAGCGACCACGAGCAGTACTTC
cdr3_aa: CASSLIGTSDHEQYF
d_call: TRBD2
clone_size: many
v_call: TRBV7-2
j_call: TRBJ2-7

cdr3_nt: TGCAGCGTTGTCATATCCTACGAGCAGTACTTC
cdr3_aa: CSVVISYEQYF
d_call: NA
clone_size: many
v_call: TRBV29-1
j_call: TRBJ2-7

cdr3_nt: TGTGCCAGCAGCTCCCCGGACCCCACCGGGGAGCTGTTTTTT
cdr3_aa: CASSSPDPTGELFF
d_call: NA
clone_size: once
v_call: TRBV11-3
j_call: TRBJ2-2

cdr3_nt: TGCAGTGCTAGAGATTCCAAGGGCTACTCTGGAAACACCATATATTTT
cdr3_aa: CSARDSKGYSGNTIYF
d_call: NA
clone_size: few
v_call: TRBV20-1
j_call: TRBJ1-3

cdr3_nt: TGTGCCAGCAGCTTAAACGATAACCCCACAGATACGCAGTATTTT
cdr3_aa: CASSLNDNPTDTQYF
d_call: NA
clone_size: NA
v_call: TRBV7-2
j_call: TRBJ2-3

cdr3_nt: TGTGCCACCAGTGACTCCAGACAGGGAGTTCAGCCCCAGCATTTT
cdr3_aa: CATSDSRQGVQPQHF
d_call: TRBD1
clone_size: many
v_call: TRBV24-1
j_call: TRBJ1-5

cdr3_nt: TGCAGTGCTCCCGGGACGCTTCTGAACACCGGGGAGCTGTTTTTT
cdr3_aa: CSAPGTLLNTGELFF
d_call: NA
clone_size: few
v_call: TRBV20-1
j_call: TRBJ2-2

cdr3_nt: TGTGCCAGCAGCGCGCAGACCGCAAGTAGGTCACCCCTCCACTTT
cdr3_aa: CASSAQTASRSPLHF
d_call: NA
clone_size: NA
v_call: TRBV9
j_call: TRBJ1-6

cdr3_nt: TGCAGTGCTAGAGATCTGGTGCGCAATCAGCCCCAGCATTTT
cdr3_aa: CSARDLVRNQPQHF
d_call: NA
clone_size: NA
v_call: TRBV20-1
j_call: TRBJ1-5

cdr3_nt: TGTGCCAGCAGCTTAGAATGGGTAGCCCACAATGAGCAGTTCTTC
cdr3_aa: CASSLEWVAHNEQFF
d_call: NA
clone_size: few
v_call: TRBV11-2
j_call: TRBJ2-1

cdr3_nt: TGTGCCAGCAGTTACTCGGGGGGGCAGTACTTC
cdr3_aa: CASSYSGGQYF
d_call: NA
clone_size: many
v_call: TRBV6-5
j_call: TRBJ2-7

cdr3_nt: TGCGCCAGCAGCTTTATCGGACGGGGGGACACCGGGGAGCTGTTTTTT
cdr3_aa: CASSFIGRGDTGELFF
d_call: TRBD2
clone_size: NA
v_call: TRBV5-1
j_call: TRBJ2-2

cdr3_nt: TGTGCCAGCAGCCTAGGACTAGCGGGCGAGCAGTTCTTC
cdr3_aa: CASSLGLAGEQFF
d_call: TRBD2
clone_size: many
v_call: TRBV7-2
j_call: TRBJ2-1

cdr3_nt: TGTGCCAGCAGTTTGCGTGGGGACCCACCCTACGAGCAGTACTTC
cdr3_aa: CASSLRGDPPYEQYF
d_call: NA
clone_size: many
v_call: TRBV12-3/TRBV12-4
j_call: TRBJ2-7

cdr3_nt: TGTGCCAGCAGCTTGGAGGGAGTGACAGGGAAGTTCTACGAGCAGTACTTC
cdr3_aa: CASSLEGVTGKFYEQYF
d_call: TRBD1
clone_size: NA
v_call: TRBV5-4
j_call: TRBJ2-7

cdr3_nt: TGTGCCATCAGCCCCGGGACAGGTTACACCGGGGAGCTGTTTTTT
cdr3_aa: CAISPGTGYTGELFF
d_call: TRBD1
clone_size: few
v_call: TRBV10-3
j_call: TRBJ2-2

cdr3_nt: TGCAGCGTTGAATACCAGTCCTACGAGCAGTACTTC
cdr3_aa: CSVEYQSYEQYF
d_call: NA
clone_size: many
v_call: TRBV29-1
j_call: TRBJ2-7

cdr3_nt: TGTGCCAGCAGCTTACCAAGACAGGGGGCGGATTCTAACTATGGCTACACCTTC
cdr3_aa: CASSLPRQGADSNYGYTF
d_call: TRBD1
clone_size: few
v_call: TRBV7-3
j_call: TRBJ1-2

cdr3_nt: TGCAGTGCTCAGACTAACGTCTACGAGCAGTACTTC
cdr3_aa: CSAQTNVYEQYF
d_call: NA
clone_size: NA
v_call: TRBV20-1
j_call: TRBJ2-7

cdr3_nt: TGTGCCAGCAGCTACACAGGGGACTCGTACGAGCAGTACTTC
cdr3_aa: CASSYTGDSYEQYF
d_call: NA
clone_size: few
v_call: TRBV11-2
j_call: TRBJ2-7

cdr3_nt: TGTGCCAGCAGCTACCGGGGCGGGTATGTAGGGACCCAGTACTTC
cdr3_aa: CASSYRGGYVGTQYF
d_call: NA
clone_size: few
v_call: TRBV28
j_call: TRBJ2-5

cdr3_nt: TGTGCCAGCAGCGCTAGGGGGGTCAACCAAGAGACCCAGTACTTC
cdr3_aa: CASSARGVNQETQYF
d_call: NA
clone_size: many
v_call: TRBV7-3
j_call: TRBJ2-5

cdr3_nt: TGTGCCAGCAGCTCGGGACTAGCGGGAGTTGTAGAGACCCAGTACTTC
cdr3_aa: CASSSGLAGVVETQYF
d_call: TRBD2
clone_size: many
v_call: TRBV7-8
j_call: TRBJ2-5

cdr3_nt: TGCGCCAGCAGGACTACCTTCCGGACAGGGGTTAATTCACCCCTCCACTTT
cdr3_aa: CASRTTFRTGVNSPLHF
d_call: TRBD1
clone_size: NA
v_call: TRBV5-1
j_call: TRBJ1-6

cdr3_nt: TGTGCCAGCAACTCCTGGGACGGTCCGTTCTCTGAAGCTTTCTTT
cdr3_aa: CASNSWDGPFSEAFF
d_call: NA
clone_size: few
v_call: TRBV4-2
j_call: TRBJ1-1